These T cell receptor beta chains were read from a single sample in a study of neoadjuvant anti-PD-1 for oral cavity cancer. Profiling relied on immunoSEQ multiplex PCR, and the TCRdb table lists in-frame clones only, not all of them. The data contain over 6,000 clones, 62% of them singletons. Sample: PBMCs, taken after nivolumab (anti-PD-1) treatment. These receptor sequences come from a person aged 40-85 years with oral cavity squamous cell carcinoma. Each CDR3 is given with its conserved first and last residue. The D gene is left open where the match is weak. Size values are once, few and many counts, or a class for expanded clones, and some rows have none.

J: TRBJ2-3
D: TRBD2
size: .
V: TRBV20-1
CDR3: CSAGLANTQYF
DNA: TGCAGTGCTGGACTAGCGAATACGCAGTATTTT

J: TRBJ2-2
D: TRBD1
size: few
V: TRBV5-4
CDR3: CASTLGTGQGASGELFF
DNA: TGTGCCAGCACCTTGGGAACGGGACAGGGGGCCTCCGGGGAGCTGTTTTTT

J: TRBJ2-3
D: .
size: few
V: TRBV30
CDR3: CAWSSRGLGDTQYF
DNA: TGTGCCTGGAGCTCCAGGGGCCTAGGAGATACGCAGTATTTT

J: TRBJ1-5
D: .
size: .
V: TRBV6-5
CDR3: CASSYSMHQPQHF
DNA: TGTGCCAGCAGTTACTCGATGCATCAGCCCCAGCATTTT

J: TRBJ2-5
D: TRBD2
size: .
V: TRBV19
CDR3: CASSSLREAQETQYF
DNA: TGTGCCAGTAGTAGTTTGCGGGAGGCCCAAGAGACCCAGTACTTC

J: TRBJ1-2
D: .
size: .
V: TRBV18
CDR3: CASSPPSGDYGYTF
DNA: TGTGCCAGCTCACCACCGTCAGGGGACTATGGCTACACCTTC

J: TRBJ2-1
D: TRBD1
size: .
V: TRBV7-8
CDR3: CASSHTTGSSYNEQFF
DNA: TGTGCCAGCAGCCACACGACAGGGAGCTCCTACAATGAGCAGTTCTTC

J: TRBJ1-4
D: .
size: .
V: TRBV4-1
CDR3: CASSQVFGGHEKLFF
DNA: TGCGCCAGCAGCCAAGTTTTCGGGGGTCATGAAAAACTGTTTTTT

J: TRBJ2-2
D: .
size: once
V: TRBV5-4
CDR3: CASSLDSLPTGELFF
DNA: TGTGCCAGCAGCTTGGACTCCCTCCCTACCGGGGAGCTGTTTTTT

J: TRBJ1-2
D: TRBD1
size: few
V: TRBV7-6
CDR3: CASSPSPHPSTPQGGEGYTF
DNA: TGTGCCAGCAGCCCATCCCCCCACCCTAGTACCCCCCAGGGGGGGGAGGGCTACACCTTC

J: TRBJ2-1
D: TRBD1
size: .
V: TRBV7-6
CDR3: CASSLGGTGFEQFF
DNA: TGTGCCAGCAGCTTAGGGGGGACAGGGTTTGAGCAGTTCTTC

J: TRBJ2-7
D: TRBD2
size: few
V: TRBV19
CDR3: CASSQTSSILDEQYF
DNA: TGTGCCAGTAGTCAGACTAGCTCAATCTTGGACGAGCAGTACTTC

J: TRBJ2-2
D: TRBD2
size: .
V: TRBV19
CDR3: CASRASGGNTGELFF
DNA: TGTGCCAGTAGAGCTAGCGGGGGGAACACCGGGGAGCTGTTTTTT

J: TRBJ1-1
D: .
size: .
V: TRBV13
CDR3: CASSFTGNTEAFF
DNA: TGTGCCAGCAGCTTTACAGGGAACACTGAAGCTTTCTTT

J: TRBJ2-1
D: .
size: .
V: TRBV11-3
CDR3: CASSLWTDEQFF
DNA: TGTGCCAGCAGCTTGTGGACTGACGAACAGTTCTTC

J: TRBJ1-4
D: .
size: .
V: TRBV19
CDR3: CASSISDGGFLFF
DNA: TGTGCCAGTAGTATTTCCGACGGGGGATTTCTGTTTTTT

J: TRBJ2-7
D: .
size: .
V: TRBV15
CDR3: CATSSGLASDYEQYF
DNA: TGTGCCACCAGCTCCGGGCTTGCATCTGACTACGAGCAGTACTTC

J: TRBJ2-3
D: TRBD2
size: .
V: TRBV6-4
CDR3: CASSDSTGGPDTQYF
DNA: TGTGCCAGCAGTGACTCTACGGGGGGGCCAGATACGCAGTATTTT

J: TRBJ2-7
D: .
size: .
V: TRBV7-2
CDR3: CASSLNGGRSYEQYF
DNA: TGTGCCAGCAGCTTAAACGGCGGGCGCTCCTACGAGCAGTACTTC

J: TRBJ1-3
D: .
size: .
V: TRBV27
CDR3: CASSRTPSGVSGNTIYF
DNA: TGTGCCAGCAGTCGAACGCCATCAGGGGTATCTGGAAACACCATATATTTT

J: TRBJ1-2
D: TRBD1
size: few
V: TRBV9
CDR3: CASSNNPDRQRDGYTF
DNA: TGTGCCAGCAGCAATAACCCGGACAGGCAAAGGGATGGCTACACCTTC

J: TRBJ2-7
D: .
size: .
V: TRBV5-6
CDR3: CASSPGGDYEQYF
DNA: TGTGCCAGCAGCCCGGGCGGGGATTACGAGCAGTACTTC

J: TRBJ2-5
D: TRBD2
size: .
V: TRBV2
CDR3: CASSDGGYRGTQYF
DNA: TGTGCCAGCAGTGACGGGGGGTACCGGGGGACCCAGTACTTC

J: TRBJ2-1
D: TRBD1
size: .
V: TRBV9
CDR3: CASSVGDPTGGEQFF
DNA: TGTGCCAGCAGCGTAGGAGACCCTACAGGGGGTGAGCAGTTCTTC

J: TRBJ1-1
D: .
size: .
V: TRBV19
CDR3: CASSIGWQSTEAFF
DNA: TGTGCCAGTAGTATCGGTTGGCAGTCGACGGAAGCTTTCTTT

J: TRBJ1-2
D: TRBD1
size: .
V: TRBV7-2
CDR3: CASSLLGRGRIYGYTF
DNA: TGTGCCAGCAGCTTATTGGGCAGGGGGCGAATCTATGGCTACACCTTC

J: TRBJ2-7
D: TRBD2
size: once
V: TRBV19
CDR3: CASSATSGGPYSYEQYF
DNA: TGTGCCAGTAGTGCTACTAGCGGGGGGCCCTACTCCTACGAGCAGTACTTC

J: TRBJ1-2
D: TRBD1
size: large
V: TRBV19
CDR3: CASNTGTGVINYGYTF
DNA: TGTGCCAGTAATACCGGGACAGGGGTAATCAACTATGGCTACACCTTC

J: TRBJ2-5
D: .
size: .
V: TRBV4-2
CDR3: CASSQAAGEETQYF
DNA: TGTGCCAGCAGCCAAGCGGCAGGGGAAGAGACCCAGTACTTC

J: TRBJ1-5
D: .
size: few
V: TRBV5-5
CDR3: CASAEDWDNNQPQHF
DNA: TGTGCCAGCGCCGAGGATTGGGACAACAATCAGCCCCAGCATTTT

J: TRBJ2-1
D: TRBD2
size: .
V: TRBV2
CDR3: CASSERDYSSYNEQFF
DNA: TGTGCCAGCAGTGAGCGGGACTACTCCTCCTACAATGAGCAGTTCTTC

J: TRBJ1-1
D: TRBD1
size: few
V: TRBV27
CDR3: CASSYIDRGGTEAFF
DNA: TGTGCCAGCAGTTATATAGACAGGGGAGGAACTGAAGCTTTCTTT

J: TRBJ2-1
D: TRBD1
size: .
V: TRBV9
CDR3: CASSSQGARSYNEQFF
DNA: TGTGCCAGCAGCTCCCAGGGGGCGCGCTCCTACAATGAGCAGTTCTTC

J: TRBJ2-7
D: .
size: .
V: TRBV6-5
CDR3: CASSYSMGESYEQYF
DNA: TGTGCCAGCAGTTACTCGATGGGGGAAAGCTACGAGCAGTACTTC

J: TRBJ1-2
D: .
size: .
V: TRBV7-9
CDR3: CASSLTRSLIGDGYTF
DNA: TGTGCCAGCAGCTTAACAAGGTCCCTTATAGGGGATGGCTACACCTTC

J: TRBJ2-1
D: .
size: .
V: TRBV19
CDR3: CASSIGALSSYNEQFF
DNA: TGTGCCAGTAGTATAGGGGCATTAAGCTCCTACAATGAGCAGTTCTTC

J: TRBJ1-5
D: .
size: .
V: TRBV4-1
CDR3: CASSQDYGGDSNQPQHF
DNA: TGCGCCAGCAGCCAAGATTACGGAGGGGATAGCAATCAGCCCCAGCATTTT

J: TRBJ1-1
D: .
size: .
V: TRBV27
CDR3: CASSLAWNTEAFF
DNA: TGTGCCAGCAGTTTAGCTTGGAACACTGAAGCTTTCTTT

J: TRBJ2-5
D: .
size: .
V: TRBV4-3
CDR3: CASSQDRGRSETQYF
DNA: TGCGCCAGCAGCCAAGATAGAGGGCGCAGTGAGACCCAGTACTTC

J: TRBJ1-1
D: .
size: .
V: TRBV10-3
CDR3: CAISAPGQNTEAFF
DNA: TGTGCCATCAGTGCGCCGGGACAGAACACTGAAGCTTTCTTT

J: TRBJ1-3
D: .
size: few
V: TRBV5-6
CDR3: CASSYGGSENTIYF
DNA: TGTGCCAGCAGCTACGGGGGCAGTGAAAACACCATATATTTT

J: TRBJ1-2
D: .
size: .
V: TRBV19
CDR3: CASSIFRGGYGYTF
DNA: TGTGCCAGTAGTATATTTCGCGGAGGCTATGGCTACACCTTC

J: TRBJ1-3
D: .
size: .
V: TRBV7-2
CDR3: CASSLAQGFGNTIYF
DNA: TGTGCCAGCAGCTTAGCGCAGGGGTTTGGAAACACCATATATTTT

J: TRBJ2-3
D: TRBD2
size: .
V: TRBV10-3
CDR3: CAISPASGEMDTQYF
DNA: TGTGCCATCAGTCCAGCTAGCGGGGAGATGGATACGCAGTATTTT

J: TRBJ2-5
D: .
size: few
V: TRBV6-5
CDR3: CASSYGGARETQYF
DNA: TGTGCCAGCAGTTATGGGGGGGCCAGGGAGACCCAGTACTTC